These 19 T cell receptor beta chains share one sample of origin, sequenced in a study of immune evolution from preneoplasia to lung adenocarcinoma. Sequencing used immunoSEQ multiplex PCR; TCRdb keeps in-frame clones, though not all of them. The table records 5,500 or so clones, over 75% of them present only once. The specimen was FFPE normal lung tissue adjacent to the tumor. The receptors shown here come from a person aged 50-75 years with lung adenocarcinoma.

This clone was counted a few times. The J gene is TRBJ1-1, the V gene TRBV7-7; 7 bases fit TRBD1. V lost 4 bases, J lost 11 bases, and 4 bases stayed unmatched. The CDR3 sequence is 11 residues long. The germline V gene encodes CDR1 SSHAT and CDR2 FNYEAQ (reference sequence). The CDR3 loop is CASSSIQGAFF. The CDR3 DNA follows: TGTGCCAGCAGCTCAATACAGGGGGCTTTCTTT. Drawing the rest from reference TRBV7-7 and TRBJ1-1, the complete variable domain is GAGVSQSPRYKVTKRGQDVTLRCDPISSHATLYWYQQALGQGPEFLTYFNYEAQPDKSGLPSDRFSAERPEGSISTLTIQRTEQRDSAMYRCASSSIQGAFFGQGTRLTVV.

The chain is built from TRBV12-1 and TRBJ2-7; the D segment call TRBD2 is taken from the table without a DNA check. TRBV12-1 is termed a pseudogene. The CDR3 runs to 18 residues. In DNA form, the CDR3 reads TGTGCCAGCAGCTTTGCCCCATGGGCGGGAGGCCTACTCTACGAGCAGTACTTC. Translating it yields CASSFAPWAGGLLYEQYF.

This clone showed up just once. The chain combines TRBV18 with TRBJ2-2; D gene ambiguous. Germline assignment: CDR1 KGHSH and CDR2 LQKENI. V gave up 3 bases and J gave up 1 base, with 12 bases separating them. This CDR3 contains 16 residues. CDR3 amino acids: CASSPQTVLNTGELFF. The CDR3 DNA sequence: TGTGCCAGCTCACCGCAGACCGTATTGAACACCGGGGAGCTGTTTTTT. Supplemented by reference TRBV18 and TRBJ2-2, the full variable domain reads NAGVMQNPRHLVRRRGQEARLRCSPMKGHSHVYWYRQLPEEGLKFMVYLQKENIIDESGMPKERFSAEFPKEGPSILRIQQVVRGDSAAYFCASSPQTVLNTGELFFGEGSRLTVL.

The chain recombines TRBV4-2 with TRBJ2-1, with D unresolved. Trimming shortened V by 1 base and J by 4 bases, and 5 bases separated the two germline ends. Germline CDR1 is LGHNA and CDR2 is YNFKEQ. This CDR3 spans 13 amino acids. CDR3 nucleotides: TGTGCCAGCAGCCAAGCCATGTACAATGAGCAGTTCTTC. Its protein product is CASSQAMYNEQFF.

The chain is built from TRBV7-9 and TRBJ1-2; TRBD1 matches 7 bases. The CDR3 runs to 15 residues. J was trimmed by 8 bases and V by 5 bases; bases with no gene match: 14. Per the germline V gene, CDR1 is SEHNR and CDR2 is FQNEAQ (reference sequence). CDR3 loop: CASSPEKTGVPGYTF. CDR3 DNA: TGTGCCAGCAGCCCGGAGAAAACAGGGGTTCCCGGCTACACCTTC.

This rearrangement joins TRBV6-5 to TRBJ1-5; D remains unclear. The CDR3 sequence is 13 residues long. The V and J ends lost 5 bases and 3 bases respectively, with 8 bases between them. Germline assignment: CDR1 MNHEY and CDR2 SVGAGI. Here the CDR3 DNA reads TGTGCCAGCAGTACCAGTTCCAATCAGCCCCAGCATTTT. Amino acids: CASSTSSNQPQHF.

The rearrangement links TRBV7-6 to TRBJ2-5; D uncertain. This CDR3 contains 12 residues. V was pared by 4 bases and J by 1 base, with 4 bases between. Germline V CDR1 and CDR2: SGHVS, FNYEAQ. The CDR3 loop reads CASSWGQETQYF. The CDR3 DNA is TGTGCCAGCAGCTGGGGCCAAGAGACCCAGTACTTC.

The rearrangement joins TRBV28 to TRBJ2-2; D is undetermined. Germline loops: CDR1 MDHEN, CDR2 SYDVKM. The CDR3 runs to 16 residues. V lost 3 bases and J 3 bases, leaving 14 bases between the germline ends. CDR3 amino acids: CASSFLARWDTGELFF. CDR3 nucleotide sequence: TGTGCCAGCAGTTTCCTTGCGAGATGGGACACCGGGGAGCTGTTTTTT.

The CDR3, as DNA: TGCAGCGTTGAATTACGGGGATCGAACACTGAAGCTTTCTTT. Its translation is CSVELRGSNTEAFF. The gene calls are TRBV29-1 and TRBJ1-1; no clear D gene. Trimming took 2 bases from V and 1 from J, leaving 11 bases between them. CDR1 is SQVTM, CDR2 ANQGSEA, per germline. The CDR3 is 14 amino acids.

This chain links TRBV27 with TRBJ2-7, with TRBD2 identical over 12 bases. J gave up 4 bases and V 8 bases, and 6 bases lay outside the gene matches. The length of the CDR3 is 14 residues. Germline assignment: CDR1 MNHEY and CDR2 SMNVEV (reference sequence). The CDR3 bases are TGTGCCAGCGGGAGGACTAGCGGGAAGTACGAGCAGTACTTC. Its translation: CASGRTSGKYEQYF.

J is TRBJ2-1 and V is TRBV29-1; D possibly corresponds to TRBD2 (6 bases). The CDR3 is 16 amino acids. CDR1 SQVTM and CDR2 ANQGSEA come from the germline V gene. V dropped 7 bases and J dropped 1 base, with 20 bases sitting between them. Here the CDR3 DNA reads TGCAGCGCTAGAGGGGCTAGCGTCAAATCCTACAATGAGCAGTTCTTC. Residues: CSARGASVKSYNEQFF.

The rearrangement uses TRBV12-5 and TRBJ2-7, with 9 bases fitting TRBD2. The CDR3 is 14 residues long. Germline CDR1 and CDR2: LGHNT and FRNRAP. The CDR3 here is CASGLALSGSPLTV. DNA of the CDR3: TGTGCTAGTGGTTTGGCCCTTAGCGGGAGTCCCCTTACCGTC.

By share of the sample, this clone is large. The rearrangement joins TRBV15 to TRBJ2-7; a possible D gene is TRBD2 (6 bases). Germline loops: CDR1 LNHNV, CDR2 YYDKDF (reference sequence). This CDR3 is built from 12 residues. Between the trimmed V and J ends, which lost 1 base and 7 bases, there was a span of 8 bases. CDR3 residues: CATSRGEDEQYF. CDR3 bases: TGTGCCACCAGCAGAGGGGAGGATGAGCAGTACTTC.

V is TRBV2 and J is TRBJ1-1, with D possibly matching TRBD1 (5 bases). CDR1 is SNHLY, CDR2 FYNNEI, per germline. This CDR3 has 14 amino acids. V was pared by 2 bases and J by 8 bases, with 15 bases between. The CDR3 nucleotides are TGTGCCAGCAGTGAACAGGGTGAGTTAAGCGAAGCTTTCTTT. Translation: CASSEQGELSEAFF.

This chain joins TRBV29-1 and TRBJ2-1; 8 nucleotides line up with TRBD2. The CDR3 consists of 13 residues. V lost 7 bases and J lost 7; bases outside the gene matches: 9. CDR1 is SQVTM and CDR2 is ANQGSEA in the germline V gene. CDR3 sequence (DNA): TGCAGCGGTCTTAGCGGGATAGGGAATGAGCAGTTCTTC. This codes for CSGLSGIGNEQFF.

The genes are TRBV29-1 and TRBJ1-5; 8 bases line up with TRBD1. CDR1 SQVTM and CDR2 ANQGSEA come from the germline V gene. The CDR3 is 15 amino acids. V shed 4 bases, J shed 1 base, and the junction held 6 bases outside the gene matches. Here the CDR3 DNA reads TGCAGCGTTGGGGAACAGGGGGGCAGCAATCAGCCCCAGCATTTT. Translated: CSVGEQGGSNQPQHF.

J is TRBJ2-3 and V is TRBV19; no clear D gene. V was pared by 5 bases and J by 6 bases, with 6 bases between. The CDR3 is 11 amino acids. Germline V CDR1 and CDR2: LNHDA, SQIVND (reference sequence). The CDR3 DNA reads as TGTGCCAGTAGTTTCGGTGATACGCAGTATTTT. This codes for CASSFGDTQYF.

The gene calls are TRBV11-2 and TRBJ2-1; 7 bases agree with TRBD2. This CDR3 has 16 residues. Unmatched junction bases numbered 15, after V lost 4 bases and J lost 9 bases. Germline CDR1 reads SGHAT; CDR2 reads FQNNGV. The CDR3 spells CASSSGSRLSGIEQFF. CDR3 sequence (DNA): TGTGCCAGCAGCTCTGGGTCACGACTCAGCGGGATTGAGCAGTTCTTC. The complete variable domain, with remaining parts taken from reference TRBV11-2 and TRBJ2-1, reads EAGVAQSPRYKIIEKRQSVAFWCNPISGHATLYWYQQILGQGPKLLIQFQNNGVVDDSQLPKDRFSAERLKGVDSTLKIQPAKLEDSAVYLCASSSGSRLSGIEQFFGPGTRLTVL.

This chain connects TRBV6-1 to TRBJ2-3; the match to TRBD2 covers 11 bases. This CDR3 has 15 residues. The J segment lost 5 bases and the V segment lost 7 bases, leaving 8 bases of the junction unmatched. The germline CDR1 and CDR2 sequences are MNHNS and SASEGT. The CDR3 sequence is CASTVGLAGGDTQYF. As DNA, the CDR3 is TGTGCCAGCACTGTAGGACTAGCGGGTGGAGATACGCAGTATTTT.